Many counts were recorded for the clone carrying this TCR beta chain. As yet, its antigen is unknown. For the second PCR, which ran for 7 to 11 cycles, a sample-barcoded 5' primer and a J-beta primer mix were used. With 12 random nucleotides, a template-switch adaptor tagged each individual cDNA molecule. TCRdb fed the 5' RACE reads into MiXCR, producing one record per CDR3 protein. Here the sample spans some 710,000 distinct CDR3 sequences, about half being singletons. These data originate in a study of blood T cells in healthy people across ages. Whole-study findings and limits: Unsorted PBMC input precluded a conclusive naive versus antigen-experienced comparison. Among long-lived donors, naive CD4+ cells were more numerous and diversity higher than in aged donors. Estimated diversity across one million T cells was deemed an underestimate.

Germline V gene sequence: CDR1 MNHEY, CDR2 SMNVEV (reference sequence). Trimming stripped 7 bases from V and 1 base from J, with 10 bases between. This CDR3 comprises 13 residues. The chain couples TRBV27 to TRBJ1-1; no firm D call. Sequences were obtained from blood. The receptor was isolated from a man at least 80 years old in good health. CDR3 loop: CASMVLKNTEAFF. The CDR3, as DNA: TGTGCCAGCATGGTATTGAAGAACACTGAAGCTTTCTTT.